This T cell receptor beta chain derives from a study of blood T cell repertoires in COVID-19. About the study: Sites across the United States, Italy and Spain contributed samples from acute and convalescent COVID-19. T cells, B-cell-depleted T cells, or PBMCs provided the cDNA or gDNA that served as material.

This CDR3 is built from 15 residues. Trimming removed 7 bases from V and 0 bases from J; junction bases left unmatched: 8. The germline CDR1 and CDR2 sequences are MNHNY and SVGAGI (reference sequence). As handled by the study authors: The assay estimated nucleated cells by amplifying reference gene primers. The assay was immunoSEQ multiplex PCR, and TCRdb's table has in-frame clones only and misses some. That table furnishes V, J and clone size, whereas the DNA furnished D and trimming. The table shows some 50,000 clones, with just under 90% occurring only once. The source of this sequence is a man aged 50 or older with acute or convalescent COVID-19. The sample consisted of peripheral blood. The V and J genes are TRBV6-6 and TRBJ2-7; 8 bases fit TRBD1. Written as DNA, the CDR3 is TGTGCCAGCACCCCGGGACAGGTTAGCTCCTACGAGCAGTACTTC. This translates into CASTPGQVSSYEQYF.